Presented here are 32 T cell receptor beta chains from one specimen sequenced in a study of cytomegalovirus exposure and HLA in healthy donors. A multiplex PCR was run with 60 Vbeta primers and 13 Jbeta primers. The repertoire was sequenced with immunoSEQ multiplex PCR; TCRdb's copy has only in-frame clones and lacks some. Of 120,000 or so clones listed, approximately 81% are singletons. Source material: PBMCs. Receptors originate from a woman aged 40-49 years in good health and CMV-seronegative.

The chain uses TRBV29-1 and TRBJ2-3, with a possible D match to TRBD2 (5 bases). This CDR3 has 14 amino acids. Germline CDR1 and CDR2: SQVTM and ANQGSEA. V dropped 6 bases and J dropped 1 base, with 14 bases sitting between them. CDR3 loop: CSVNGGFGTDTQYF. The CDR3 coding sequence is TGCAGCGTGAACGGCGGGTTCGGCACAGATACGCAGTATTTT.

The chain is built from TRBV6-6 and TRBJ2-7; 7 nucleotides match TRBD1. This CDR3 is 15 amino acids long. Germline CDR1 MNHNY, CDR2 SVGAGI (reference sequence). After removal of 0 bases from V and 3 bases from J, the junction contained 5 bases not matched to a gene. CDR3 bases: TGTGCCAGCAGTTACTCCCCGACAGGGATCTACGAGCAGTACTTC. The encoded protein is CASSYSPTGIYEQYF.

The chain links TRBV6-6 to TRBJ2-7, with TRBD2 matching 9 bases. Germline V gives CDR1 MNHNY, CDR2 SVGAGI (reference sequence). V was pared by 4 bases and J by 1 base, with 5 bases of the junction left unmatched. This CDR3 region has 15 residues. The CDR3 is CASSSQRGESYEQYF. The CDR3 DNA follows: TGTGCCAGCAGTTCGCAGCGGGGGGAATCCTACGAGCAGTACTTC.

This CDR3 is CASNMRAGSSSYEQYF. The CDR3, as DNA: TGCGCCAGCAACATGAGGGCGGGGTCGAGCTCCTACGAGCAGTACTTC. The gene calls are TRBV5-1 and TRBJ2-7; a possible D gene is TRBD2 (6 bases). The CDR3 loop spans 16 amino acids. Per the germline V gene, CDR1 is SGHRS and CDR2 is YFSETQ. V lost 6 bases, J lost 0 bases, and 19 bases lay in between.

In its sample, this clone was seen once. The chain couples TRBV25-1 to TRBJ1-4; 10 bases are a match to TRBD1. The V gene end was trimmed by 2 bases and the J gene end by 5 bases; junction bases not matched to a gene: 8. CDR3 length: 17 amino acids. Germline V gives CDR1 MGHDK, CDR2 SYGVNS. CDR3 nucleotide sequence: TGTGCCAGCAGTGAACGGGACAGGGGACGGTTAAATGAAAAACTGTTTTTT. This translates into CASSERDRGRLNEKLFF. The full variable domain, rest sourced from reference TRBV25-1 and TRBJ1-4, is EADIYQTPRYLVIGTGKKITLECSQTMGHDKMYWYQQDPGMELHLIHYSYGVNSTEKGDLSSESTVSRIRTEHFPLTLESARPSHTSQYLCASSERDRGRLNEKLFFGSGTQLSVL.

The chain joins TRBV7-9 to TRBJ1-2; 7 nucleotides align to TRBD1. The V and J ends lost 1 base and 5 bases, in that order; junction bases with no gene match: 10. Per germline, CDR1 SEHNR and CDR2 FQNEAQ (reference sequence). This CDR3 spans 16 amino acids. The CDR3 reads CASSLEAGGQIYGYTF. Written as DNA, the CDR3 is TGTGCCAGCAGCTTAGAGGCGGGGGGACAGATATATGGCTACACCTTC.

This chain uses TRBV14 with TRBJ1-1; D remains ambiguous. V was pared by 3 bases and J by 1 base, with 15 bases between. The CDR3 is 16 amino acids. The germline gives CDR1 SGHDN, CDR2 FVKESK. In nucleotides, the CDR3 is TGTGCCAGCAGCCACTTTGCCCTCCAGTCGAACACTGAAGCTTTCTTT. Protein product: CASSHFALQSNTEAFF. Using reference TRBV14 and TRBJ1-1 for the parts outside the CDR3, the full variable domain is EAGVTQFPSHSVIEKGQTVTLRCDPISGHDNLYWYRRVMGKEIKFLLHFVKESKQDESGMPNNRFLAERTGGTYSTLKVQPAELEDSGVYFCASSHFALQSNTEAFFGQGTRLTVV.

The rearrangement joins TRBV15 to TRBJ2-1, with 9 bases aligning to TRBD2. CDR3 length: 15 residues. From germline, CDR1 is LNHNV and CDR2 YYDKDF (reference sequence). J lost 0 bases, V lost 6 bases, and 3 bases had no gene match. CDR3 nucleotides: TGTGCCACCAGGGTTAGCGGGAGCTCCTACAATGAGCAGTTCTTC. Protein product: CATRVSGSSYNEQFF.

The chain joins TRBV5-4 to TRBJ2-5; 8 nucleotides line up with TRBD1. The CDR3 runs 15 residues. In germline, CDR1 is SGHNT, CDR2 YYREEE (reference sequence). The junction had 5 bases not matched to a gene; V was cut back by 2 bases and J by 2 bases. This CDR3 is CASSLQGVRQETQYF. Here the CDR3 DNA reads TGTGCCAGCAGCTTACAGGGGGTCCGACAAGAGACCCAGTACTTC. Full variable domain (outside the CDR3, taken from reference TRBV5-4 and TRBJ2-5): ETGVTQSPTHLIKTRGQQVTLRCSSQSGHNTVSWYQQALGQGPQFIFQYYREEENGRGNFPPRFSGLQFPNYSSELNVNALELDDSALYLCASSLQGVRQETQYFGPGTRLLVL.

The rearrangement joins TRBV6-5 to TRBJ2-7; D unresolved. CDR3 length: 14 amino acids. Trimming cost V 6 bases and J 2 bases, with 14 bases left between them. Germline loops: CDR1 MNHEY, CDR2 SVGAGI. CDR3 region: CASSPLENPYEQYF. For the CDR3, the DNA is TGTGCCAGCAGCCCCCTCGAGAACCCCTACGAGCAGTACTTC.

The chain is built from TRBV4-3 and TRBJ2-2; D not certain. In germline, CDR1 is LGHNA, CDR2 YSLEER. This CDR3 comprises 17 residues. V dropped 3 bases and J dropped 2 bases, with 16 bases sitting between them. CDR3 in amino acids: CASSHLHLSTNTGELFF. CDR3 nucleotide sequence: TGCGCCAGCAGCCACCTCCATCTAAGTACCAACACCGGGGAGCTGTTTTTT.

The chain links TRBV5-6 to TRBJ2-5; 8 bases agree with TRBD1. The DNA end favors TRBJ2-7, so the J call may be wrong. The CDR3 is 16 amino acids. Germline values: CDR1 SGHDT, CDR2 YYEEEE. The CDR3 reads CASSLFGKTGAYEQYF. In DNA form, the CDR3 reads TGTGCCAGCAGCTTATTCGGGAAGACAGGGGCCTACGAGCAGTACTTC.

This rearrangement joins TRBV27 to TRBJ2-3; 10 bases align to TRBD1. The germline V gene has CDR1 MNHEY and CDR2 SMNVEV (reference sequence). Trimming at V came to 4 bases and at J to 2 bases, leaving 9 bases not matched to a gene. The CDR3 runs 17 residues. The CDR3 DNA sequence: TGTGCCAGCAGTTCGAGGGACAGGGGTAGGACCACAGATACGCAGTATTTT. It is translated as CASSSRDRGRTTDTQYF.

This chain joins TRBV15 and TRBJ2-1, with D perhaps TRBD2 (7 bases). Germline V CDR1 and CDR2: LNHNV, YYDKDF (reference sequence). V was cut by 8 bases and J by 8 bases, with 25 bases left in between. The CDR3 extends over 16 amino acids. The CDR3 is CATAAGARLGDDEQFF. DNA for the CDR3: TGTGCCACCGCCGCGGGGGCGCGGCTTGGGGATGATGAGCAGTTCTTC.

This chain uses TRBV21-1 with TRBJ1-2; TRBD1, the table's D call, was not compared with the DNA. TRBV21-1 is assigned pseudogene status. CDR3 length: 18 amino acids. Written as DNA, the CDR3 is TGTGCCAGCAGCAAAACCTTTCGGTGTCCATGGGGGCGGAATGGCTACACCTTC. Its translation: CASSKTFRCPWGRNGYTF.

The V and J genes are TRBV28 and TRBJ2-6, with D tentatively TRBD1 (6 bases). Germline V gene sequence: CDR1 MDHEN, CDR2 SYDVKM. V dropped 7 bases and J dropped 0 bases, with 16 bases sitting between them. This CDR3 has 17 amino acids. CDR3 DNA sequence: TGTGCCAGCAAGTTACAGGGCCCAGGCTCTGGGGCCAACGTCCTGACTTTC. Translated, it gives CASKLQGPGSGANVLTF.

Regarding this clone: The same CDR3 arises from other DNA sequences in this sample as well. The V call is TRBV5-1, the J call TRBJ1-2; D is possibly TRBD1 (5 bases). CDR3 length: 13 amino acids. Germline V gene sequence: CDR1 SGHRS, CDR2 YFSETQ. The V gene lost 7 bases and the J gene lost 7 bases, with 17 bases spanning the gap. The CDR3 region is CASAEPTGTGYTF. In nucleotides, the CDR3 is TGCGCCAGCGCCGAACCAACAGGAACTGGCTACACCTTC.

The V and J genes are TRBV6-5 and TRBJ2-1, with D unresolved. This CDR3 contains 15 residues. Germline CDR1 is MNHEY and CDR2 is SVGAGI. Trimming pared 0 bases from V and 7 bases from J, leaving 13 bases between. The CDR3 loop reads CASSYSTFLGNEQFF. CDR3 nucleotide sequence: TGTGCCAGCAGTTACTCGACATTTTTGGGTAATGAGCAGTTCTTC.

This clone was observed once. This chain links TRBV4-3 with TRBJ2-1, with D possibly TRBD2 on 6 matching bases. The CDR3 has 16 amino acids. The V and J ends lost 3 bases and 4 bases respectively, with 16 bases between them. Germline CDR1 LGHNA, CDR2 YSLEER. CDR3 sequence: CASSHLGERVYNEQFF. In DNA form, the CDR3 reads TGCGCCAGCAGCCACCTAGGGGAGCGGGTGTACAATGAGCAGTTCTTC.

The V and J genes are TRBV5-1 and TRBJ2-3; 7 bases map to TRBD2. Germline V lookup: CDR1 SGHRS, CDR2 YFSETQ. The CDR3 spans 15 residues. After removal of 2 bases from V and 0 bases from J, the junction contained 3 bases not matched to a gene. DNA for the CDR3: TGCGCCAGCAGCTTTCGGCGGGGGAGCACAGATACGCAGTATTTT. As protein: CASSFRRGSTDTQYF.

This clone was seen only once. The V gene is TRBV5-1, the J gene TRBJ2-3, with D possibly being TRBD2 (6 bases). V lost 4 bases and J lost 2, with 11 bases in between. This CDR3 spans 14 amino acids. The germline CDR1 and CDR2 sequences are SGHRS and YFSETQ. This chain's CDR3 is CASSPEGTTDTQYF. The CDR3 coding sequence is TGCGCCAGCAGCCCGGAGGGTACCACAGATACGCAGTATTTT.

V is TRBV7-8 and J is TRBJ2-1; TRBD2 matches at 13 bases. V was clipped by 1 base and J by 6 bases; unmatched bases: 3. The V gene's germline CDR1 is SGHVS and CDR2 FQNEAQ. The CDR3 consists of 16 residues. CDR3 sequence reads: CASSLETSGGINEQFF. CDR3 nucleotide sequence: TGTGCCAGCAGCTTAGAGACTAGCGGGGGGATCAATGAGCAGTTCTTC.

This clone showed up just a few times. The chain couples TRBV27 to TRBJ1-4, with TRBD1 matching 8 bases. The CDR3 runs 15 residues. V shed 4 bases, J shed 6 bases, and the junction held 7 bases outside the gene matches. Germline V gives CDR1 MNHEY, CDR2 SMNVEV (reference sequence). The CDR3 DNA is TGTGCCAGCAGTTCTACAGGGGGAATTGATGAAAAACTGTTTTTT. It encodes CASSSTGGIDEKLFF.

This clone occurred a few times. CDR3 residues: CASNDRVSPLHF. The CDR3 DNA follows: TGTGCCAGCAACGACAGGGTTTCACCCCTCCACTTT. The chain uses TRBV5-4 and TRBJ1-6, with TRBD1 matching over 7 bases. This CDR3 is built from 12 residues. CDR1 and CDR2 from the germline V gene are SGHNT and YYREEE (reference sequence). Germline trimming cut 6 bases from V and 9 bases from J; bases unmatched to any gene: 3.

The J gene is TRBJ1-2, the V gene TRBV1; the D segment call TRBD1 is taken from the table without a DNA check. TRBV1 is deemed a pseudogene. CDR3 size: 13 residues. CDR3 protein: CTSRKDRNYGYTF. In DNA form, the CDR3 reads TGCACCAGCAGGAAGGACAGGAACTATGGCTACACCTTC.

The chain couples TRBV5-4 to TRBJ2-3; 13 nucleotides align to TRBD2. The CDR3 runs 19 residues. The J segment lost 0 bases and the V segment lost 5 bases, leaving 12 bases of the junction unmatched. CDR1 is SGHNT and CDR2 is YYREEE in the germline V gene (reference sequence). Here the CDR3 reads CASSLFGTSGIASTDTQYF. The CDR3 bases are TGTGCCAGCAGTTTATTCGGGACTAGCGGGATTGCTAGCACAGATACGCAGTATTTT.

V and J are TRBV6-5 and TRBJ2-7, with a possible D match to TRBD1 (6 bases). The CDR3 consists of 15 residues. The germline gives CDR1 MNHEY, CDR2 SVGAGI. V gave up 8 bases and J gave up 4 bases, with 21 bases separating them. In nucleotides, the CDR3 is TGTGCCAGCCGGACCAAACAGGGAAGTTCGTACGAGCAGTACTTC. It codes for CASRTKQGSSYEQYF.

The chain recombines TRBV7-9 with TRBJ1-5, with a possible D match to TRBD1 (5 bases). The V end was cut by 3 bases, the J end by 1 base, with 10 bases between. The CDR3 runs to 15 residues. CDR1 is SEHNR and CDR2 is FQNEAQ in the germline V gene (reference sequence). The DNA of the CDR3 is TGTGCCAGCAGCTTGGCAGGGCACAGCAATCAGCCCCAGCATTTT. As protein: CASSLAGHSNQPQHF.

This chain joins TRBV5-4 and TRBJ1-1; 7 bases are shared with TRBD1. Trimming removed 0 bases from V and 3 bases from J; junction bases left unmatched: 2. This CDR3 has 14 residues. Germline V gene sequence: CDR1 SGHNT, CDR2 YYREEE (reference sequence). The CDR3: CASSLGQGYTEAFF. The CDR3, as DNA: TGTGCCAGCAGCTTGGGACAGGGATACACTGAAGCTTTCTTT.

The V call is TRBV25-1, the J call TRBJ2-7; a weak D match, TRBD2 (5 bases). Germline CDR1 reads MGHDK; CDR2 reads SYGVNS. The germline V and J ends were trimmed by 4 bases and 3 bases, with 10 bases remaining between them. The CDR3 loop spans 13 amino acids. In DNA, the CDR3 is TGTGCCAGCAGTGGATCCGGACTCTACGAGCAGTACTTC. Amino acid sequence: CASSGSGLYEQYF.

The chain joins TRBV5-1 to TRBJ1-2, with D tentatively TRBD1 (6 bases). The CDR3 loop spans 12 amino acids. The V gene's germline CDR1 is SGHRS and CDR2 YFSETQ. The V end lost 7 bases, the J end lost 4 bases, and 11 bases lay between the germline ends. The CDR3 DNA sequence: TGCGCCAGCGGCCAGGGGACCTATGGCTACACCTTC. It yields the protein CASGQGTYGYTF.

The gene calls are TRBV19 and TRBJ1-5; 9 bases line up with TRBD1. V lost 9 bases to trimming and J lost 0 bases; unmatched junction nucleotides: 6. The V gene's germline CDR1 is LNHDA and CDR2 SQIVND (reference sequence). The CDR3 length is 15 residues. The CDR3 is CASRQGGISNQPQHF. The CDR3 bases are TGTGCCAGCCGACAGGGGGGGATTAGCAATCAGCCCCAGCATTTT. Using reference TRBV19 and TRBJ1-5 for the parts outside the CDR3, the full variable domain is DGGITQSPKYLFRKEGQNVTLSCEQNLNHDAMYWYRQDPGQGLRLIYYSQIVNDFQKGDIAEGYSVSREKKESFPLTVTSAQKNPTAFYLCASRQGGISNQPQHFGDGTRLSIL.